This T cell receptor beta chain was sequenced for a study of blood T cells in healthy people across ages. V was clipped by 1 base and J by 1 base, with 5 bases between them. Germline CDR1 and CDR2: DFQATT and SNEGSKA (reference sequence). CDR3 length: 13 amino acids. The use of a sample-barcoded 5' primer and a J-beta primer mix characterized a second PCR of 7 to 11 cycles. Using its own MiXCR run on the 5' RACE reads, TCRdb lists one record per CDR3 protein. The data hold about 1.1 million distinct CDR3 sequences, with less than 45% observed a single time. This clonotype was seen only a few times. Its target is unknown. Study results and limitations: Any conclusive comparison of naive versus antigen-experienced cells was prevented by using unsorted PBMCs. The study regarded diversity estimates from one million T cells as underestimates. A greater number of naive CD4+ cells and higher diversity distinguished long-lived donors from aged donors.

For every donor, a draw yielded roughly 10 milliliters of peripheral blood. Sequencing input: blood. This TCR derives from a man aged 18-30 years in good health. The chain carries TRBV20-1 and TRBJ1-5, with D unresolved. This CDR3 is CSARATSNQPQHF. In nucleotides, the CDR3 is TGCAGTGCTAGAGCGACGAGCAATCAGCCCCAGCATTTT.